This T cell receptor (beta chain) originates from a study of blood T cell repertoires in COVID-19. Whole-study context: In each case, the material was cDNA or gDNA derived from T cells, B-cell-depleted T cells, or PBMCs.

Here immunoSEQ multiplex PCR was the method, and the copy in TCRdb shows in-frame clones only, minus some. The profile covers some 400,000 clones, with nearly 90% appearing a single time and about 1.7% taken by the ten largest. For recovered donors of Cohort 3, there were two negative PCRs, clearance, or symptom resolution. The CDR3 consists of 14 residues. CDR1 is MNHEY and CDR2 is SVGEGT in the germline V gene. The ends were cut back, 6 bases at V and 2 bases at J, with 11 bases in the middle. Sequenced input: PBMCs or T cells enriched from blood (not recorded which). The chain joins TRBV6-2 or TRBV6-3 to TRBJ1-5, with a possible D match to TRBD1 (5 bases). This sequence originates from a woman aged 30 to 39 who had recovered from COVID-19. The CDR3 here is CASSLDSRNQPQHF. The CDR3 bases are TGTGCCAGCAGCCTAGACAGTCGCAATCAGCCCCAGCATTTT.